These 32 T cell receptor beta chains came from one sample sequenced in a study of shared clonotypes between healthy human individuals. Libraries were prepared by immunoSEQ multiplex PCR; TCRdb keeps only in-frame clonotypes and omits some of them. The sample lists approximately 1.1 million clones; around 78% were seen once. Sequenced input: memory CD4+ T cells from PBMCs. Noted subset: CD45RA-negative fraction. These TCRs come from a man between 18 and 35 years old in good health. Some clones in this sample may be carry-over from other donors' samples.

This clone was counted between two and nine times. The chain has TRBV5-4 and TRBJ1-1, with unresolved D. The length of the CDR3 is 14 residues. Deletions cut 2 bases from V and 0 bases from J, with 8 bases between. Germline CDR1 and CDR2: SGHNT and YYREEE (reference sequence). CDR3 nucleotide sequence: TGTGCCAGCAGCTTCCAGACACTGAACACTGAAGCTTTCTTT. Translating gives CASSFQTLNTEAFF.

As DNA, the CDR3 is TGTGCCACCAGCAGAGAATGGACAGGGGGAGGTCAGCCCCAGCATTTT. It is translated as CATSREWTGGGQPQHF. This chain joins TRBV15 and TRBJ1-5, with TRBD1 identical over 10 bases. V was clipped by 0 bases and J by 6 bases; unmatched bases: 5. This CDR3 spans 16 amino acids. Germline V gives CDR1 LNHNV, CDR2 YYDKDF (reference sequence).

The chain uses TRBV9 and TRBJ2-6, with 7 bases that match TRBD1. The germline V gene has CDR1 SGDLS and CDR2 YYNGEE. The CDR3 totals 19 residues. Unmatched junction bases numbered 9, after V lost 0 bases and J lost 0 bases. The CDR3 sequence: CASSVGMGTESSGANVLTF. Written as DNA, the CDR3 is TGTGCCAGCAGCGTAGGCATGGGGACAGAGAGCTCTGGGGCCAACGTCCTGACTTTC.

Details on this clone: Other DNA sequences in the sample encode the same CDR3. The V and J genes are TRBV6-6 and TRBJ2-2; no reliable D call. V was trimmed by 0 bases and J by 5 bases, leaving 4 bases between them. CDR1 and CDR2 (germline): MNHNY, SVGAGI (reference sequence). CDR3 length: 13 amino acids. CDR3 sequence (DNA): TGTGCCAGCAGTTACTCCGGAACCGGGGAGCTGTTTTTT. This codes for CASSYSGTGELFF.

This chain links TRBV28 with TRBJ2-7; D remains ambiguous. The germline V gene encodes CDR1 MDHEN and CDR2 SYDVKM. V lost 9 bases and J lost 1, with 10 bases in between. The length of the CDR3 is 12 residues. The CDR3 protein is CASCRASYEQYF. The CDR3 bases are TGTGCCAGTTGTCGGGCTTCCTACGAGCAGTACTTC.

The chain links TRBV27 to TRBJ1-2; D remains unclear. The CDR3 runs to 14 residues. The germline V gene encodes CDR1 MNHEY and CDR2 SMNVEV (reference sequence). V lost 0 bases to trimming and J lost 3 bases, with 8 bases between them. CDR3 coding DNA: TGTGCCAGCAGTTTATCGCGGGCCGACTATGGCTACACCTTC. Residues: CASSLSRADYGYTF.

The chain links TRBV27 to TRBJ1-5; no firm D call. The V gene lost 6 bases and the J gene lost 6 bases, with 12 bases spanning the gap. Germline CDR1 and CDR2: MNHEY and SMNVEV (reference sequence). The CDR3 sequence is 13 residues long. This CDR3 reads CASSLRSSQPQHF. The CDR3 DNA is TGTGCCAGCAGCCTCAGGAGTAGTCAGCCCCAGCATTTT.

The chain uses TRBV6-1 and TRBJ2-1; the D call may be TRBD1 or TRBD2 (5 bases each). The germline V and J ends were trimmed by 4 bases and 0 bases, with 22 bases remaining between them. Germline CDR1 and CDR2: MNHNS and SASEGT. This CDR3 has 19 residues. The CDR3 DNA is TGTGCCAGCAGTGGAACACGGGACCTGCAGAAAAGCTCCTACAATGAGCAGTTCTTC. Protein product: CASSGTRDLQKSSYNEQFF.

CDR3 in amino acids: CASSFLGVSNQPQHF. As DNA, the CDR3 is TGTGCCAGCAGTTTTTTGGGTGTGAGCAATCAGCCCCAGCATTTT. This chain connects TRBV7-8 to TRBJ1-5; D unresolved. The CDR3 is 15 amino acids. Germline CDR1 is SGHVS and CDR2 is FQNEAQ. Deletions cut 6 bases from V and 1 base from J, with 13 bases between.

This chain joins TRBV30 and TRBJ2-4, with 9 bases aligning to TRBD2. Germline loops: CDR1 GTSNPN, CDR2 SVGIG (reference sequence). The CDR3 spans 18 residues. V dropped 0 bases and J dropped 0; count of bases not matched to a gene: 9. DNA for the CDR3: TGTGCCTGGAGTGTGGTGGCGGGAGGGTATATAGCCAAAAACATTCAGTACTTC. It is translated as CAWSVVAGGYIAKNIQYF.

CDR3 in DNA: TGCGCCAGCAGCCCGGGGGGAACAGCTAGCAATCAGCCCCAGCATTTT. It codes for CASSPGGTASNQPQHF. The chain uses TRBV5-1 and TRBJ1-5, with D maybe TRBD1 (5 bases). Germline CDR1 SGHRS, CDR2 YFSETQ. The CDR3 has 16 residues. Trimming took 4 bases from V and 0 from J, leaving 14 bases between them.

The chain has TRBV7-2 and TRBJ2-1; maybe TRBD2 (5 bases). Trimming took off 5 bases at V and 6 bases at J, with 14 bases between the two ends. Germline V gene data show CDR1 as SGHTA and CDR2 as FQGNSA. The CDR3 spans 14 residues. CDR3 residues: CASSPRTFTNEQFF. CDR3 DNA sequence: TGTGCCAGCAGCCCCCGGACTTTTACCAATGAGCAGTTCTTC.

The CDR3 protein is CASSQDRDYSYNEQFF. The CDR3 DNA follows: TGCGCCAGCAGCCAAGATAGGGACTACTCCTACAATGAGCAGTTCTTC. The gene calls are TRBV4-3 and TRBJ2-1; 7 bases fit TRBD2. Germline V lookup: CDR1 LGHNA, CDR2 YSLEER. This CDR3 spans 16 amino acids. The V gene end was trimmed by 0 bases and the J gene end by 0 bases; junction bases not matched to a gene: 2.

The chain has TRBV7-2 and TRBJ2-5; D perhaps matches TRBD2 (5 bases). V lost 1 base, J lost 4 bases, and 16 bases lay in between. This CDR3 contains 16 residues. Germline V gene lookup returns CDR1 SGHTA and CDR2 FQGNSA. CDR3 region: CASSLGGRGWGETQYF. Here the CDR3 DNA reads TGTGCCAGCAGCTTAGGTGGGCGAGGGTGGGGAGAGACCCAGTACTTC. The full variable domain, rest sourced from reference TRBV7-2 and TRBJ2-5, is GAGVSQSPSNKVTEKGKDVELRCDPISGHTALYWYRQSLGQGLEFLIYFQGNSAPDKSGLPSDRFSAERTGGSVSTLTIQRTQQEDSAVYLCASSLGGRGWGETQYFGPGTRLLVL.

This clone has only a few counts. The chain joins TRBV5-6 to TRBJ2-2, with D uncertain. Trimming left V 2 bases short and J 5 bases short, with 7 bases between. CDR3 length equals 13 residues. From germline, CDR1 is SGHDT and CDR2 YYEEEE. The DNA for the CDR3 is TGTGCCAGCAGCTTTGCGGCGACCGGGGAGCTGTTTTTT. Its translation is CASSFAATGELFF.

The rearrangement links TRBV19 to TRBJ2-1; a weak D match, TRBD2 (5 bases). Germline assignment: CDR1 LNHDA and CDR2 SQIVND (reference sequence). Trimming removed 3 bases at V and 4 bases at J, with 7 bases between. CDR3 length equals 13 residues. Here the CDR3 reads CASSIPGYNEQFF. CDR3 coding DNA: TGTGCCAGTAGTATCCCGGGGTACAATGAGCAGTTCTTC.

V is TRBV2 and J is TRBJ2-7; tentatively, D is TRBD2 (5 bases). Germline V gene sequence: CDR1 SNHLY, CDR2 FYNNEI. V was shortened by 3 bases and J by 5 bases, with 11 bases between the two germline ends. The CDR3 length is 13 residues. The CDR3: CASSDRRQNEQYF. Here the CDR3 DNA reads TGTGCCAGCAGTGATAGGAGGCAAAACGAGCAGTACTTC.

Concerning this clone itself: The junction departs from germline at one end; a sequencing error may be responsible. The CDR3 here is CASSPALNAEAFF. CDR3 nucleotides: TGTGCCAGCTCACCCGCCCTGAACGCTGAAGCTTTCTTT. This chain links TRBV18 with TRBJ1-1; D not resolved. This CDR3 region has 13 residues. CDR1 KGHSH and CDR2 LQKENI come from the germline V gene.

On this clone itself: The same CDR3 is also encoded by other DNA sequences in this sample. CDR3 loop: CASSLSGGLDTQYF. The DNA of the CDR3 is TGCGCCAGCAGCTTGTCGGGGGGGCTAGATACGCAGTATTTT. The genes are TRBV5-1 and TRBJ2-3; 8 positions agree with TRBD2. V gave up 1 base and J gave up 5 bases; unmatched junction bases: 3. Germline V gives CDR1 SGHRS, CDR2 YFSETQ. This CDR3 has 14 amino acids. The full variable domain, rest sourced from reference TRBV5-1 and TRBJ2-3, is KAGVTQTPRYLIKTRGQQVTLSCSPISGHRSVSWYQQTPGQGLQFLFEYFSETQRNKGNFPGRFSGRQFSNSRSEMNVSTLELGDSALYLCASSLSGGLDTQYFGPGTRLTVL.

This clone was detected only once. The chain carries TRBV7-2 and TRBJ1-1, with D tentatively TRBD1 (6 bases). The germline V and J ends were trimmed by 7 bases and 6 bases, with 15 bases remaining between them. The CDR3 totals 13 residues. The germline V gene has CDR1 SGHTA and CDR2 FQGNSA. The CDR3 spells CASIRGRGAEAFF. CDR3 nucleotides: TGTGCCAGCATCAGGGGAAGGGGGGCTGAAGCTTTCTTT.

Remarks on this clone: Distinct nucleotide sequences in the sample also encode this CDR3. The chain employs TRBV5-1 and TRBJ2-6, with no clear D. V gave up 0 bases and J gave up 4 bases, with 8 bases separating them. This CDR3 contains 15 residues. CDR1 is SGHRS and CDR2 is YFSETQ in the germline V gene. The CDR3 loop is CASSLGPAGANVLTF. In DNA form, the CDR3 reads TGCGCCAGCAGCTTGGGACCCGCCGGGGCCAACGTCCTGACTTTC.

This clone occurred once. The chain carries TRBV30 and TRBJ2-1; 7 positions agree with TRBD1. Losses at the gene ends were 0 bases for V and 9 bases for J; bases not matched to a gene: 5. CDR1 is GTSNPN, CDR2 SVGIG, per germline (reference sequence). There are 13 residues in the CDR3. CDR3 coding DNA: TGTGCCTGGAGTGTACGACAGGGCATTGAGCAGTTCTTC. It specifies CAWSVRQGIEQFF.

The chain has TRBV19 and TRBJ1-2; D is uncertain. This CDR3 has 15 amino acids. Trimming cost V 1 base and J 8 bases, with 17 bases left between them. Germline CDR1 and CDR2: LNHDA and SQIVND (reference sequence). CDR3 nucleotide sequence: TGTGCCAGTAGTATAGGAGGGAGGAACTTGGGCGGCTACACCTTC. Its protein product is CASSIGGRNLGGYTF.

About this clone: Other DNA sequences from this sample encode an identical CDR3 as well. The chain recombines TRBV30 with TRBJ2-5; TRBD1 matches at 7 bases. The CDR3 totals 12 residues. CDR1 and CDR2 (germline): GTSNPN, SVGIG (reference sequence). Unmatched junction bases numbered 2, after V lost 3 bases and J lost 4 bases. CDR3 DNA: TGTGCCTGGAGCGCAGGGGGAGAGACCCAGTACTTC. This encodes CAWSAGGETQYF.

The V and J genes are TRBV2 and TRBJ2-1, with a possible D match to TRBD2 (6 bases). The CDR3 runs 15 residues. Trimming pared 6 bases from V and 2 bases from J, leaving 14 bases between. In germline, CDR1 is SNHLY, CDR2 FYNNEI. Written as DNA, the CDR3 is TGTGCCAGCAGCCTCGTAGAGCGGGCCTACAATGAGCAGTTCTTC. Protein: CASSLVERAYNEQFF.

A note on this clone: Other DNA sequences in the same sample also yield this CDR3. The J gene is TRBJ1-1, the V gene TRBV10-3, with D possibly matching TRBD1 (6 bases). V lost 6 bases, J lost 1 base, and 9 bases lay in between. The CDR3 has 13 residues. Germline CDR1 and CDR2: ENHRY and SYGVKD. Here the CDR3 DNA reads TGTGCCATCAGCGAGACAGGGAACACTGAAGCTTTCTTT. Translation: CAISETGNTEAFF.

The rearrangement links TRBV6-5 to TRBJ1-1; D remains unclear. The CDR3 is 11 amino acids. Germline V gives CDR1 MNHEY, CDR2 SVGAGI. V lost 4 bases, J lost 10 bases, and 10 bases lay in between. The CDR3 is CASSLGGRAFF. The DNA of the CDR3 is TGTGCCAGCAGTTTAGGAGGGAGAGCTTTCTTT.

The chain has TRBV28 and TRBJ2-7, with TRBD1 matching over 7 bases. V lost 2 bases, J lost 3 bases, and 7 bases stayed unmatched. Germline assignment: CDR1 MDHEN and CDR2 SYDVKM. The CDR3 contains 15 residues. The CDR3 nucleotides are TGTGCCAGCAGTTTAATCGGGACAGTAGACTACGAGCAGTACTTC. Its protein is CASSLIGTVDYEQYF.

The chain has TRBV14 and TRBJ2-5; no clear D gene. V was trimmed by 6 bases and J by 7 bases, leaving 9 bases between them. There are 11 residues in the CDR3. The germline V gene encodes CDR1 SGHDN and CDR2 FVKESK. CDR3 residues: CASSLMGTQYF. The CDR3 coding sequence is TGTGCCAGCAGTCTAATGGGGACCCAGTACTTC.

V is TRBV30 and J is TRBJ1-1, with 11 bases lining up with TRBD1. This CDR3 contains 13 residues. Germline CDR1 GTSNPN, CDR2 SVGIG (reference sequence). J gave up 7 bases and V 3 bases, and 4 bases lay outside the gene matches. The CDR3 here is CAWSMDRGLEAFF. The CDR3 nucleotides are TGTGCCTGGAGCATGGACAGGGGGCTTGAAGCTTTCTTT.

To note about this clone: The same CDR3 also results from other DNA sequences found in this sample. The V gene is TRBV5-1, the J gene TRBJ2-5, with a possible D match to TRBD1 (6 bases). The germline V and J ends were trimmed by 4 bases and 5 bases, with 6 bases remaining between them. The CDR3 is 11 amino acids. CDR1 SGHRS and CDR2 YFSETQ come from the germline V gene. The CDR3 loop reads CASSQGETQYF. For the CDR3, the DNA is TGCGCCAGCAGCCAGGGGGAGACCCAGTACTTC.

J is TRBJ1-1 and V is TRBV29-1; D not certain. CDR3 length: 11 residues. V was clipped by 8 bases and J by 0 bases, with 7 bases between them. Germline CDR1 reads SQVTM; CDR2 reads ANQGSEA. CDR3 in amino acids: CSPSMNTEAFF. Written as DNA, the CDR3 is TGCAGCCCAAGTATGAACACTGAAGCTTTCTTT.